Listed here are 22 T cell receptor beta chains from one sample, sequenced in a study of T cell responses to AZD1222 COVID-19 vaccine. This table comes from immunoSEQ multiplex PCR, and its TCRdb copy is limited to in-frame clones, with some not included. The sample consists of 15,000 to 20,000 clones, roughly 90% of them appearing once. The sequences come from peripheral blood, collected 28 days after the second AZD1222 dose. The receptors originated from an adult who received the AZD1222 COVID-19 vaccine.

CDR3 loop: CASSFNRLAGVKEQFF. The CDR3 DNA reads as TGCGCCAGCAGCTTTAATCGACTAGCGGGAGTGAAAGAGCAGTTCTTC. The chain is built from TRBV5-1 and TRBJ2-1; the match to TRBD2 covers 12 bases. The CDR3 extends over 16 amino acids. The junction had 10 bases not matched to a gene; V was cut back by 2 bases and J by 10 bases. Germline lookup yields CDR1 SGHRS and CDR2 YFSETQ.

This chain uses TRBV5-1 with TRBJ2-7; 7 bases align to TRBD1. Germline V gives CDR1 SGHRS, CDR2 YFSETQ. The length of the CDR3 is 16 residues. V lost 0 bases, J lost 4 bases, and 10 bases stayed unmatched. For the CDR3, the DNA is TGCGCCAGCAGCTTGGGTGACCGACAGGGCCCTTACGAGCAGTACTTC. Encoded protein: CASSLGDRQGPYEQYF.

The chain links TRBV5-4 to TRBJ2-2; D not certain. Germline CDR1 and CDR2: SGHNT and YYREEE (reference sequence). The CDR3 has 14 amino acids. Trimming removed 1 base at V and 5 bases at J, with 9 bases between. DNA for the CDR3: TGTGCCAGCAGCTTGACTGGGGTAACCGGGGAGCTGTTTTTT. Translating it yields CASSLTGVTGELFF.

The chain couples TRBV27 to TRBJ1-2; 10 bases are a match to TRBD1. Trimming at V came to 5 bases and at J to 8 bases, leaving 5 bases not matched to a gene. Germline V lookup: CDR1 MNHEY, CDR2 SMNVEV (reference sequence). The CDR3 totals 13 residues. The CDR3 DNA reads TGTGCCAGCAGTCGACAGGGGGCAGGGGGCTACACCTTC. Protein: CASSRQGAGGYTF.

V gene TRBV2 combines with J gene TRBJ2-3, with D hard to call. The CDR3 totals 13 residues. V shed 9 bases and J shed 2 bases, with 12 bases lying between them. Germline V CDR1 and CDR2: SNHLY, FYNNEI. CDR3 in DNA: TGTGCCAGTAGGTGGGCGATCACAGATACGCAGTATTTT. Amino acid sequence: CASRWAITDTQYF.

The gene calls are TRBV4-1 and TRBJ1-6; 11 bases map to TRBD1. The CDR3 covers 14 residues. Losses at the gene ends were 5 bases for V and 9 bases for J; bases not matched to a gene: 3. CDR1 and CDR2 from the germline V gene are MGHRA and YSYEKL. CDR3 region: CASSFGTGGSPLHF. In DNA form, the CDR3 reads TGCGCCAGCAGCTTTGGGACAGGGGGTTCACCCCTCCACTTT.

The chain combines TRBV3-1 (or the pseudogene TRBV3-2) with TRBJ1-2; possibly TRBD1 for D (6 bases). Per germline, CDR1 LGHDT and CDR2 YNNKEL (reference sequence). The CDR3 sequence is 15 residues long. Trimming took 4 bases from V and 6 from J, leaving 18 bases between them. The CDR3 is CASSPSHRVRNGYTF. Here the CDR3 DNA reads TGTGCCAGCAGCCCCTCCCACAGGGTAAGGAATGGCTACACCTTC.

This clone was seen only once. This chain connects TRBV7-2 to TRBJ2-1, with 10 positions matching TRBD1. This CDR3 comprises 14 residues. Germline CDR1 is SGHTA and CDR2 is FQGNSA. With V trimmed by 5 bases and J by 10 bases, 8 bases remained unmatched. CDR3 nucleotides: TGTGCCAGCAGCCCCGGACAGGGGGGTTGGGAGCAGTTCTTC. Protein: CASSPGQGGWEQFF. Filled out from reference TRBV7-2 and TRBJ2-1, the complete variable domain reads GAGVSQSPSNKVTEKGKDVELRCDPISGHTALYWYRQSLGQGLEFLIYFQGNSAPDKSGLPSDRFSAERTGGSVSTLTIQRTQQEDSAVYLCASSPGQGGWEQFFGPGTRLTVL.

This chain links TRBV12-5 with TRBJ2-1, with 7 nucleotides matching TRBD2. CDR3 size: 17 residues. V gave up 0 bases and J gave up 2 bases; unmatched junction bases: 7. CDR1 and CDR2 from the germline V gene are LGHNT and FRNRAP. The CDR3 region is CASGLVLGGGAYNEQFF. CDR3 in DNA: TGTGCTAGTGGTTTGGTACTAGGTGGGGGGGCCTACAATGAGCAGTTCTTC.

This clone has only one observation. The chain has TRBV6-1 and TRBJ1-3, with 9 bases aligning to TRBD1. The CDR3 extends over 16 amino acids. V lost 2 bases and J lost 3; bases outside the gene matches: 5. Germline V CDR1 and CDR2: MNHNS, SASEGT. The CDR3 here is CASSERRQGGGNTIYF. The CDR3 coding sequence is TGTGCCAGCAGTGAACGGAGACAGGGGGGTGGAAACACCATATATTTT.

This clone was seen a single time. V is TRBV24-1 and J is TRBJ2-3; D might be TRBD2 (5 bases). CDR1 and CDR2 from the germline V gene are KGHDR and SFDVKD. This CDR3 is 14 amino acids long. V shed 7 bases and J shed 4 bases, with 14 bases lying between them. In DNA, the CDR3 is TGTGCCACCAGAAGCGGAGGAGGAGCAGATACGCAGTATTTT. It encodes CATRSGGGADTQYF.

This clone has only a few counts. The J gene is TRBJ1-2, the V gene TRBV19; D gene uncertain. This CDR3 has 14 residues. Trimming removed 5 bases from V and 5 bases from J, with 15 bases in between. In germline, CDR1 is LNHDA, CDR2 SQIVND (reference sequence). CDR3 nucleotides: TGTGCCAGTAGTCTTCGGGCAGGCGTATATGGCTACACCTTC. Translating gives CASSLRAGVYGYTF. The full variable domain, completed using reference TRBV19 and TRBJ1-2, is DGGITQSPKYLFRKEGQNVTLSCEQNLNHDAMYWYRQDPGQGLRLIYYSQIVNDFQKGDIAEGYSVSREKKESFPLTVTSAQKNPTAFYLCASSLRAGVYGYTFGSGTRLTVV.

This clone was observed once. The DNA of the CDR3 is TGTGCCAGCGGATCTAGCGGGAGGCAACTTGATACGCAGTATTTT. Amino acids: CASGSSGRQLDTQYF. The chain recombines TRBV28 with TRBJ2-3; 11 positions match TRBD2. The CDR3 is 15 residues long. The V gene end was trimmed by 8 bases and the J gene end by 6 bases; junction bases not matched to a gene: 10. Germline V gene data show CDR1 as MDHEN and CDR2 as SYDVKM.

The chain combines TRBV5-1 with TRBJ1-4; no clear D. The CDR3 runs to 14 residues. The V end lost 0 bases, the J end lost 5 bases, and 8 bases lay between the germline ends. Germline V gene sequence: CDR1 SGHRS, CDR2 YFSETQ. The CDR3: CASSLDSHNEKLFF. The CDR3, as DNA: TGCGCCAGCAGCTTGGACAGCCACAATGAAAAACTGTTTTTT.

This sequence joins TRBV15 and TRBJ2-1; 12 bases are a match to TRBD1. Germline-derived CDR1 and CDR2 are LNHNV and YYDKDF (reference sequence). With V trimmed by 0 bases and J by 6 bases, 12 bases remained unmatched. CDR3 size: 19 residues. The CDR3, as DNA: TGTGCCACCAGCAGAGATCCAGGAAGAGGGACAGGGGGCTTCAATGAGCAGTTCTTC. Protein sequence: CATSRDPGRGTGGFNEQFF.

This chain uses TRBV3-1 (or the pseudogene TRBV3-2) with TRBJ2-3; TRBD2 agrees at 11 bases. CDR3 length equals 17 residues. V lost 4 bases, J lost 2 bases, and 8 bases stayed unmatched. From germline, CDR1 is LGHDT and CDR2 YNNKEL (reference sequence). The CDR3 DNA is TGTGCCAGCAGCCCCTTTTTAGCGGGGGGGCTCACAGATACGCAGTATTTT. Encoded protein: CASSPFLAGGLTDTQYF.

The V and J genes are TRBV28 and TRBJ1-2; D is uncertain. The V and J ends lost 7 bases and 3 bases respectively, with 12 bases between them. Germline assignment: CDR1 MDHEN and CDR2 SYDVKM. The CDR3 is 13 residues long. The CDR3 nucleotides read TGTGCCAGCAACGACGGACCTCACTATGGCTACACCTTC. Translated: CASNDGPHYGYTF.

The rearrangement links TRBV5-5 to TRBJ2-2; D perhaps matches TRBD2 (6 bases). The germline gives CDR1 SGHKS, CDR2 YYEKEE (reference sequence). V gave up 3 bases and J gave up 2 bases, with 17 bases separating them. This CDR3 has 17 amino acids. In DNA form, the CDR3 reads TGTGCCAGCAGCTCCGGCGGAGGGTTGGGCAACACCGGGGAGCTGTTTTTT. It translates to CASSSGGGLGNTGELFF.

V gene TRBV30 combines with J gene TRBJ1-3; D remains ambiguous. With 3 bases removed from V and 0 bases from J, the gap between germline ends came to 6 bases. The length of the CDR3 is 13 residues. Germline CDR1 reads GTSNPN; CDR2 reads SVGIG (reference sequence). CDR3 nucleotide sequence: TGTGCCTGGAGCGGGAGCTCTGGAAACACCATATATTTT. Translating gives CAWSGSSGNTIYF.

The CDR3 sequence: CASSYTTGVYQPQHF. The CDR3 coding sequence is TGTGCCAGCAGCTACACTACAGGGGTGTATCAGCCCCAGCATTTT. The chain links TRBV7-2 to TRBJ1-5, with 7 bases matching TRBD1. The CDR3 is 15 amino acids. Trimming at V came to 4 bases and at J to 5 bases, leaving 8 bases not matched to a gene. The germline V gene has CDR1 SGHTA and CDR2 FQGNSA. The full variable domain, completed using reference TRBV7-2 and TRBJ1-5, is GAGVSQSPSNKVTEKGKDVELRCDPISGHTALYWYRQSLGQGLEFLIYFQGNSAPDKSGLPSDRFSAERTGGSVSTLTIQRTQQEDSAVYLCASSYTTGVYQPQHFGDGTRLSIL.

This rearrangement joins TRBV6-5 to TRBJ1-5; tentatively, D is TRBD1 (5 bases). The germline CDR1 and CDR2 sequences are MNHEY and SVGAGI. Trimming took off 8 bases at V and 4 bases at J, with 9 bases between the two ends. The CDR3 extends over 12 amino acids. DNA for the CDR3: TGTGCCAGCGGCAGGGTGAATCAGCCCCAGCATTTT. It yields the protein CASGRVNQPQHF.

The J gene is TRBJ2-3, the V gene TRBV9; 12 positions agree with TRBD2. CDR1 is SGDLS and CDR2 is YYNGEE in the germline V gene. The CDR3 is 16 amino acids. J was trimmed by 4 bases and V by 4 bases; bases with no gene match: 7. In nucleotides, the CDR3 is TGTGCCAGCAGCCCCCTAGCGGGGGGGCCCGCAGATACGCAGTATTTT. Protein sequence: CASSPLAGGPADTQYF.